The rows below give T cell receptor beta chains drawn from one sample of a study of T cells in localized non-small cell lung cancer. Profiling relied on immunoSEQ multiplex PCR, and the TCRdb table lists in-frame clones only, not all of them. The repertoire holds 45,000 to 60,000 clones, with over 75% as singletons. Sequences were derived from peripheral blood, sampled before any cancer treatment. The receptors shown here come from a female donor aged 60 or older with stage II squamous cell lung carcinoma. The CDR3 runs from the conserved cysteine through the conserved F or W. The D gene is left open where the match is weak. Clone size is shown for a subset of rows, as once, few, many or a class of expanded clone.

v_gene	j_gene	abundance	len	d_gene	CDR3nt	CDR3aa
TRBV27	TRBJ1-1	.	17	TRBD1	TGTGCCAGCCTCCCCCAGGGGGGCTATCGCGTGAACACTGAAGCTTTCTTT	CASLPQGGYRVNTEAFF
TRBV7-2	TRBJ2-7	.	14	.	TGTGCCAGCAGCTTAGAACAGGGCCGTCTGGAGCAGTACTTC	CASSLEQGRLEQYF
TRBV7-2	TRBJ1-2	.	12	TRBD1	TGTGCCAGCAGCTTCAGGGGGGATGGCTACACCTTC	CASSFRGDGYTF
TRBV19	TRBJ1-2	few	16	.	TGTGCCAGTAGTATAGGGCCCAGGGATTCGGGCTATGGCTACACCTTC	CASSIGPRDSGYGYTF
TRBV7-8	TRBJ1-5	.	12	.	TGTGCCAGCAGCTTCTGGGGCCAGCCCCAGCATTTT	CASSFWGQPQHF
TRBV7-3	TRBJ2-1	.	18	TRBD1	TGTGCCAGCAGCTTAATTCCCCTACAGGGGGCGCTTTACAATGAGCAGTTCTTC	CASSLIPLQGALYNEQFF
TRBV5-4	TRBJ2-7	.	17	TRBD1	TGTGCCAGCAGCTTGGAAGGGACAGGGGGGCCAACCTACGAGCAGTACTTC	CASSLEGTGGPTYEQYF
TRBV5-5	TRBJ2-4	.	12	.	TGTGCCAGCAGCTTCAGGGGAAACATTCAGTACTTC	CASSFRGNIQYF
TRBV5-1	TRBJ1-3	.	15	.	TGCGCCAGCAGCCCAGGACAGTCCTCTGGAAACACCATATATTTT	CASSPGQSSGNTIYF
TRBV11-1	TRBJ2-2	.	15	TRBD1	TGTGCCAGCAGCCCCAGGGGGCGAGACACCGGGGAGCTGTTTTTT	CASSPRGRDTGELFF
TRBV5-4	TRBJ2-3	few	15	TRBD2	TGTGCCAGCAGCTGGCCCGGGACTAACACAGATACGCAGTATTTT	CASSWPGTNTDTQYF
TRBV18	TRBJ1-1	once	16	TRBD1	TGTGCCAGCTCACCACTTAGGGGACAGGACTACACTGAAGCTTTCTTT	CASSPLRGQDYTEAFF
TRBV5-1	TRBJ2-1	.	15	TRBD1	TGCGCCAGCAGCTTAATGGGACAGGGAGGGAATGAGCAGTTCTTC	CASSLMGQGGNEQFF
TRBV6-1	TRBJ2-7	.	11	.	TGTGCCAGCAGTGGGGTGGGCGAGCAGTACTTC	CASSGVGEQYF
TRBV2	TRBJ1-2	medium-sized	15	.	TGTGCCAGCAGTGAAGCGCACTGGGGGGCTGATGGCTACACCTTC	CASSEAHWGADGYTF
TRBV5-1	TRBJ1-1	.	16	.	TGCGCCAGCAGTGAAGGCCTATTTTCAGGGAACACTGAAGCTTTCTTT	CASSEGLFSGNTEAFF
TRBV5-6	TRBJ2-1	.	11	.	TGTGCCAGCTCTCTCGGGGCCCAGCAGTTCTTC	CASSLGAQQFF
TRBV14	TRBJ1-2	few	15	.	TGTGCCAGCAGCCAAGATATGAGGCGACGGGAGGGCTACACCTTC	CASSQDMRRREGYTF
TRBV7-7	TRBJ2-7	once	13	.	TGTGCTAGCAGCCGGGACTCCGGATACGAGCAGTACTTC	CASSRDSGYEQYF
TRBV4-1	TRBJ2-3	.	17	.	TGCGCCAGCAGCCAAGGAGGGGGAGGTTATAGCACAGATACGCAGTATTTT	CASSQGGGGYSTDTQYF
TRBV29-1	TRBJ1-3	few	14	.	TGCAGCGTTGATCCAGGATACTCTGGAAACACCATATATTTT	CSVDPGYSGNTIYF
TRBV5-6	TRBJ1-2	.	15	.	TGTGCCAGCAGCTTGGTGCAGGGAGGTAGCTATGGCTACACCTTC	CASSLVQGGSYGYTF
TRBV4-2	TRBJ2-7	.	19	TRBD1	TGTGCCAGCAGCCAAGTAGTAGGTGCCGGGACAGGGGGCCGCAACGAGCAGTACTTC	CASSQVVGAGTGGRNEQYF
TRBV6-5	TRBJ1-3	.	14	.	TGTGCCAGCAGGTGGACAGTCTCTGGAAACACCATATATTTT	CASRWTVSGNTIYF
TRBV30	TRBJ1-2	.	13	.	TGTGCCTGGAGTGTAGGCCTGGGGGATGGCTACACCTTC	CAWSVGLGDGYTF
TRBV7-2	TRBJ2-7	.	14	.	TGTGCCAGCAGCTTAATGCAGGGCTTCCACGAGCAGTACTTC	CASSLMQGFHEQYF
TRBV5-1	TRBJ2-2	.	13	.	TGCGCCAGCAGCCCGGAACCTACCGGGGAGCTGTTTTTT	CASSPEPTGELFF
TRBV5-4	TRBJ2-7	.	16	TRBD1	TGTGCCAGCAGCCTGTCGGGGACAGCTTATCTCTACGAGCAGTACTTC	CASSLSGTAYLYEQYF
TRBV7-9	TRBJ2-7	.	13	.	TGTGCCAGTTCCCGGACAGCGTCCTACGAGCAGTACTTC	CASSRTASYEQYF
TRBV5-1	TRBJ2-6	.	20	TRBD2	TGCGCCAGCAGCTTGGCCGTCGTAGCGGGGGCCATCTCTGGGGCCAACGTCCTGACTTTC	CASSLAVVAGAISGANVLTF
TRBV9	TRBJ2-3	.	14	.	TGTGCCAGCAGCTGGTCCTCTGACGGAGATACGCAGTATTTT	CASSWSSDGDTQYF
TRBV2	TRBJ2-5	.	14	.	TGTGCCAGCAGTGAAACCACCACTGGAGAGACCCAGTACTTC	CASSETTTGETQYF
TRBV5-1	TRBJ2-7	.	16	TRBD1	TGCGCCAGCAGCTTAGCCGGACAGGGAGTAAGGAGCGGGCAGTACTTC	CASSLAGQGVRSGQYF
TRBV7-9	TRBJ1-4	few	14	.	TGTGCCAGCAGCTTAGCTTTCCAGGGAGAAAAACTGTTTTTT	CASSLAFQGEKLFF
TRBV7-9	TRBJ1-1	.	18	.	TGTGCCAGCAGCTCCCCGCCCGGGGCAGGGTGGGGGAACACTGAAGCTTTCTTT	CASSSPPGAGWGNTEAFF
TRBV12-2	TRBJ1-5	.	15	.	TGTGCAAGTCGCTCTCAGGGCCTTCTCAATCAGCCCCAGCATTTT	CASRSQGLLNQPQHF
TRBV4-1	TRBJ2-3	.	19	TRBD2	TGCGCCAGCAGCCTTGAACTAGGGAGACTAGCCTTCAGCACAGATACGCAGTATTTT	CASSLELGRLAFSTDTQYF
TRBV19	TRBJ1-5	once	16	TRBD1	TGTGCCAGTAGTATAGGACAGGGGAAGGGGAATCAGCCCCAGCATTTT	CASSIGQGKGNQPQHF
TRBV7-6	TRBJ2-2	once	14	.	TGTGCCAGCACCCAGACAGCGGTTACCGGGGAGCTGTTTTTT	CASTQTAVTGELFF
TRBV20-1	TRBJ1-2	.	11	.	TGCAGTGCTAGCCGGGTTGGAGGCTACACCTTC	CSASRVGGYTF
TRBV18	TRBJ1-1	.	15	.	TGTGCCAGCTCACCGGGTCCCAACTTGAACACTGAAGCTTTCTTT	CASSPGPNLNTEAFF
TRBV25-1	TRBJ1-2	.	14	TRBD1	TGTGCCAGCAGTGAAGTGACAGGGACCTATGGCTACACCTTC	CASSEVTGTYGYTF
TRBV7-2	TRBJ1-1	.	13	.	TGTGCCAGCAGCTTAGTGGCTGGGGCGGAAGCTTTCTTT	CASSLVAGAEAFF
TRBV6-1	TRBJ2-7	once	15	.	TGTGCCAGCAGTGCCAGGGGGGACTCGTCCTACGAGCAGTACTTT	CASSARGDSSYEQYF
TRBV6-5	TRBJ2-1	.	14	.	TGTGCCAGCAGTTACCCCCTACGCTCGGGCGAGCAGTTCTTC	CASSYPLRSGEQFF
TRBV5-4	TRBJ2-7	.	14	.	TGTGCCAGCAGCTTGGAGGGACGGAGCTACGAGCAGTACTTC	CASSLEGRSYEQYF
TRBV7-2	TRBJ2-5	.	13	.	TGTGCCAGCAGCTTATCGAGGGACGGCGACTTGTACTTC	CASSLSRDGDLYF
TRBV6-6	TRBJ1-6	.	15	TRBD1	TGTGCCAGCAGTTACGAGGGGGCTAAGAATTCACCCCTCCACTTT	CASSYEGAKNSPLHF
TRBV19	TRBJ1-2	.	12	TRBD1	TGTGCCAGTACCCCAGGGGGGGTTGGCTACACCTTC	CASTPGGVGYTF
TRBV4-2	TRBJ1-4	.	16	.	TGTGCCAGCAGCCACTTTCGACTGAGAAGTGGAGAAAAACTGTTTTTT	CASSHFRLRSGEKLFF